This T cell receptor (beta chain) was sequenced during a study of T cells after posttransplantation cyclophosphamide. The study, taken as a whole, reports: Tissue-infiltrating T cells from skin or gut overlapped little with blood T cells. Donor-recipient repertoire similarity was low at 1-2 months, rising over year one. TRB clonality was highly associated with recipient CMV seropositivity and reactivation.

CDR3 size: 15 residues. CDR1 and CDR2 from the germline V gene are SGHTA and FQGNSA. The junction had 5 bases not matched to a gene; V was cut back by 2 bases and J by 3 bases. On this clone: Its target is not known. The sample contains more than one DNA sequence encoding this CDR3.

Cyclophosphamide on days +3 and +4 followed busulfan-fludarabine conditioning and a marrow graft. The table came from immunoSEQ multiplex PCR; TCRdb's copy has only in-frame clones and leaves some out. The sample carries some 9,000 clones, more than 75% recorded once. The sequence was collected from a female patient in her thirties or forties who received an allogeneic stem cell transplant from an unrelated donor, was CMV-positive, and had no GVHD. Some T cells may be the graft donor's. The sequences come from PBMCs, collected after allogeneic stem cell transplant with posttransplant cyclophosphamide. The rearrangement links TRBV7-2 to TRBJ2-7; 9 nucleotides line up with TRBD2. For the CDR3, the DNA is TGTGCCAGCAGCTTACTAGCGGGGAATAACTACGAGCAGTACTTC. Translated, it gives CASSLLAGNNYEQYF.